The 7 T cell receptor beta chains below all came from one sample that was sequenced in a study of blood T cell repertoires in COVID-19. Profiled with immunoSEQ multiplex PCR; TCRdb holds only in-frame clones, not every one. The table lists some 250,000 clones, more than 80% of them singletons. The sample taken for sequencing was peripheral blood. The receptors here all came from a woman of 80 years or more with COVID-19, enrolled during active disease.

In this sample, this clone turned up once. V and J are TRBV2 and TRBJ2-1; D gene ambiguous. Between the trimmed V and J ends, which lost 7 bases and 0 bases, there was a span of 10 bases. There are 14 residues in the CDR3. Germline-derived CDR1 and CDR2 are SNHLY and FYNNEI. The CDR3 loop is CASNRVSSYNEQFF. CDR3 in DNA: TGTGCCAGCAACCGGGTCAGCTCCTACAATGAGCAGTTCTTC.

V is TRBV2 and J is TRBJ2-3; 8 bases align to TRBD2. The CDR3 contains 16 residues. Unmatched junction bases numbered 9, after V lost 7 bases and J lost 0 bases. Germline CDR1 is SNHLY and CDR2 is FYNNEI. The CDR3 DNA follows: TGTGCCAGCACCCGGCGACTAGCGACTAGCACAGATACGCAGTATTTT. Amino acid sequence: CASTRRLATSTDTQYF.

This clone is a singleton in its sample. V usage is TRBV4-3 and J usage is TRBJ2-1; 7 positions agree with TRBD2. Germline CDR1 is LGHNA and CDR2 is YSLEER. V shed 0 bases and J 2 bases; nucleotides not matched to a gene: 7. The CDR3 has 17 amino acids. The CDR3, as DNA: TGCGCCAGCAGCCAAGAGTCAGCGGGGATACCCTACAATGAGCAGTTCTTC. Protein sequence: CASSQESAGIPYNEQFF.

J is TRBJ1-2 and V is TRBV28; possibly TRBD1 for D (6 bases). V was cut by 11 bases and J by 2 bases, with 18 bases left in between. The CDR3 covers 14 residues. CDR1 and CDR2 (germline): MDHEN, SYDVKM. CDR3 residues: CAAGERGANYGYTF. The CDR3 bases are TGTGCCGCAGGGGAAAGGGGTGCGAACTATGGCTACACCTTC.

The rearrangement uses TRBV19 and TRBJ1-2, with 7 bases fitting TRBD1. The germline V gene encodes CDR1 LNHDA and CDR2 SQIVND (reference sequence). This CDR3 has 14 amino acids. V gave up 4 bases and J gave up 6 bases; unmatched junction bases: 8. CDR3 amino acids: CASSSRQGPDGYTF. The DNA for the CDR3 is TGTGCCAGTAGTAGCCGACAGGGACCCGATGGCTACACCTTC.

CDR3 protein: CASSRSTGEINYGYTF. The CDR3 DNA reads as TGTGCCAGCTCACGCTCTACAGGGGAGATTAACTATGGCTACACCTTC. The chain couples TRBV18 to TRBJ1-2, with 7 bases matching TRBD1. There are 16 residues in the CDR3. Germline V gives CDR1 KGHSH, CDR2 LQKENI. Unmatched junction bases numbered 9, after V lost 4 bases and J lost 1 base.

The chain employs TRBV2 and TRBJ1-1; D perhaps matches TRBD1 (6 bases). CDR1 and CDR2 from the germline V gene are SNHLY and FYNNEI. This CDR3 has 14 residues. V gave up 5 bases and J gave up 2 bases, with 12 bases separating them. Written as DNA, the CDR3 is TGTGCCAGCAGTTCACAGGGTTTAAACACTGAAGCTTTCTTT. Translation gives CASSSQGLNTEAFF.